The entry below describes one T cell receptor beta chain. Its target is unknown. The entry originates in a study of cytomegalovirus exposure and HLA in healthy donors. J gave up 4 bases and V 9 bases, and 11 bases lay outside the gene matches. This CDR3 is built from 15 residues. Germline CDR1 SGHNT, CDR2 YYREEE (reference sequence). The assay was immunoSEQ multiplex PCR, and TCRdb's table has in-frame clones only and misses some. This sample has roughly 77,000 clones, with over 85% found just once. The approximately 120-subject validation cohort, separate from the approximately 670-subject first cohort, included the donors. Findings and limits, study-wide: Fewer than 200 TCR beta chains were listed as cytomegalovirus-associated.

The sequencing input was PBMCs. The chain combines TRBV5-4 with TRBJ1-1; 11 bases are shared with TRBD1. This TCR came from a woman younger than 30 in good health and CMV-seronegative. CDR3 sequence (DNA): TGTGCCACCAGGACAGGGGGCAGGGGAGGCACTGAAGCTTTCTTT. Protein: CATRTGGRGGTEAFF.